The 2 T cell receptor beta chains reported below all come from one sample, sequenced in a study of cytomegalovirus exposure and HLA in healthy donors. Primers: 60 Vbeta forward and 13 Jbeta reverse. The method was immunoSEQ multiplex PCR; TCRdb's version includes in-frame clones alone and lacks a portion of them. The sample lists some 120,000 clones, about 59% occurring once. Input material: PBMCs. Receptors originate from a woman in her thirties or forties in good health and CMV-seropositive.

In regard to this clone: One junction end does not reproduce the germline sequence, and a read error may be involved. The genes are TRBV28 and TRBJ1-1, with 7 bases matching TRBD1. Per germline, CDR1 MDHEN and CDR2 SYDVKM. There are 15 residues in the CDR3. CDR3 coding DNA: TGTGTCAGCAGCCCGGGGACAGCAGAATCCACTGAAGCTTTCTTT. This codes for CVSSPGTAESTEAFF.

The rearrangement uses TRBV4-1 and TRBJ2-5; 9 bases are a match to TRBD1. The CDR3 length is 16 residues. The germline CDR1 and CDR2 sequences are MGHRA and YSYEKL. V trimming: 3 bases; J trimming: 7 bases; junction bases outside the gene matches: 12. CDR3 in DNA: TGCGCCAGCAGCCAGAGGACAGGGGAGGGTGGTGGGACCCAGTACTTC. Protein product: CASSQRTGEGGGTQYF.